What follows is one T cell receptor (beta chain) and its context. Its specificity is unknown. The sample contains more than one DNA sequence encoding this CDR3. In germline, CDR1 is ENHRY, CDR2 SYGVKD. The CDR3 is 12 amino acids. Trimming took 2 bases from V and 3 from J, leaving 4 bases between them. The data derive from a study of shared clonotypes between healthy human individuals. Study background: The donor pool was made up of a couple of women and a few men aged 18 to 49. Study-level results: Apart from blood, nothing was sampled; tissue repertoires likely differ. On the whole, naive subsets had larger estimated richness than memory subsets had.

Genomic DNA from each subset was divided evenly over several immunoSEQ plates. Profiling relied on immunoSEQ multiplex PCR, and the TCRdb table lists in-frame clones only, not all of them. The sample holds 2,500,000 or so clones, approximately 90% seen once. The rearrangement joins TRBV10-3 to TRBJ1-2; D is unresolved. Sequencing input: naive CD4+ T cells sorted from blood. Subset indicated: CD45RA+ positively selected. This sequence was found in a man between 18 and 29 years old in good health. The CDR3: CAISEPDYGYTF. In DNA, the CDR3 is TGTGCCATCAGTGAGCCAGACTATGGCTACACCTTC.